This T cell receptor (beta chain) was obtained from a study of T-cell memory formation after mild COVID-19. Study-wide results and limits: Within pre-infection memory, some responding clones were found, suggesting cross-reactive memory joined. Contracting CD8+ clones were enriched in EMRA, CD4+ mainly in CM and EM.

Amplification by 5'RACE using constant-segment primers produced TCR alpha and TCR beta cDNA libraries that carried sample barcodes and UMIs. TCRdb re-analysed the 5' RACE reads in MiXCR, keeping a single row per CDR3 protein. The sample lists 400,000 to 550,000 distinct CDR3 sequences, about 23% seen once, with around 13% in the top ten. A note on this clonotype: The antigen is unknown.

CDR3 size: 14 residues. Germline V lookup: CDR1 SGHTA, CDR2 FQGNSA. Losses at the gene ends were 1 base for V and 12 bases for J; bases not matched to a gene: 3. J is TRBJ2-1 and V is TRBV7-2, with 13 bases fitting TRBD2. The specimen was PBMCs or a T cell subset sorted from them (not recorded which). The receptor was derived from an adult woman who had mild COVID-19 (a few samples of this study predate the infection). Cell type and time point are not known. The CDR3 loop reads CASSLGGLAGTQFF. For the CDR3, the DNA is TGTGCCAGCAGCTTAGGGGGACTAGCGGGGACGCAGTTCTTC.